These 21 T cell receptor beta chains came from one sample sequenced in a study of T-cell memory formation after mild COVID-19. One entry per CDR3 protein, called by TCRdb with MiXCR from the 5' RACE reads. This sample has about 470,000 distinct CDR3 sequences, with roughly 25% found just once. The sequencing input was PBMCs or a T cell subset sorted from them (not recorded which). The receptors were sampled from an adult woman who had mild COVID-19 (a few samples of this study predate the infection). Cell type and time point are not known.

This clonotype has more than one count but fewer than ten. The V and J genes are TRBV5-1 and TRBJ2-3, with no clear D. The CDR3 totals 14 residues. Germline CDR1 SGHRS, CDR2 YFSETQ. V was clipped by 1 base and J by 2 bases, with 8 bases between them. CDR3 residues: CASSLFQTTDTQYF. The CDR3 nucleotides are TGCGCCAGCAGCTTGTTCCAGACCACAGATACGCAGTATTTT.

The rearrangement links TRBV5-5 to TRBJ1-6, with 7 bases matching TRBD1. This CDR3 has 15 amino acids. Germline values: CDR1 SGHKS, CDR2 YYEKEE (reference sequence). Germline trimming cut 2 bases from V and 8 bases from J; bases unmatched to any gene: 7. CDR3 sequence: CASSFTDRDDSPLHF. Here the CDR3 DNA reads TGTGCCAGCAGCTTCACTGACAGGGATGATTCACCCCTCCACTTT.

The chain uses TRBV7-8 and TRBJ2-7; no reliable D call. Germline V gene lookup returns CDR1 SGHVS and CDR2 FQNEAQ. V was pared by 3 bases and J by 5 bases, with 8 bases between. The CDR3 has 12 amino acids. The CDR3 region has the DNA TGTGCCAGCAGCTTCTCGGGTAACGAGCAGTACTTC. Protein sequence: CASSFSGNEQYF.

This clonotype was seen at least ten times. The genes are TRBV20-1 and TRBJ2-3; the D gene is possibly TRBD2 (6 bases). Trimming removed 0 bases at V and 6 bases at J, with 13 bases between. The V gene's germline CDR1 is DFQATT and CDR2 SNEGSKA (reference sequence). This CDR3 is built from 14 residues. CDR3 residues: CSARDPVREDTQYF. Written as DNA, the CDR3 is TGCAGTGCTAGAGACCCCGTCCGGGAGGATACGCAGTATTTT.

The CDR3 protein is CASSSPLAGDPTDTQYF. The CDR3 nucleotides read TGCGCCAGCAGCTCCCCGCTAGCGGGAGACCCCACAGATACGCAGTATTTT. The genes are TRBV5-1 and TRBJ2-3; 10 bases fit TRBD2. This CDR3 has 17 amino acids. V shed 3 bases, J shed 2 bases, and the junction held 9 bases outside the gene matches. The germline V gene has CDR1 SGHRS and CDR2 YFSETQ.

The table lists this clonotype with a few counts. The V call is TRBV12-3 or TRBV12-4, the J call TRBJ2-1; 9 bases are shared with TRBD1. J was trimmed by 7 bases and V by 6 bases; bases with no gene match: 7. CDR3 length: 14 residues. CDR3 amino acids: CASSQDRGENEQFF. CDR3 coding DNA: TGTGCCAGCAGCCAAGACAGGGGGGAAAATGAGCAGTTCTTC.

This chain joins TRBV7-9 and TRBJ1-2; D is perhaps TRBD1 (5 bases). Germline CDR1 SEHNR, CDR2 FQNEAQ (reference sequence). The CDR3 has 14 amino acids. Trimming removed 1 base at V and 8 bases at J, with 14 bases between. The CDR3, as DNA: TGTGCCAGCAGCTTAGTATGGGACGGGAGAGGCTACACCTTC. Its translation is CASSLVWDGRGYTF.

The chain combines TRBV5-5 with TRBJ1-1; D is undetermined. This CDR3 contains 15 residues. V dropped 0 bases and J dropped 1 base, with 10 bases sitting between them. Germline values: CDR1 SGHKS, CDR2 YYEKEE (reference sequence). This CDR3 is CASSLDPLANTEAFF. DNA for the CDR3: TGTGCCAGCAGCTTGGACCCGCTCGCGAACACTGAAGCTTTCTTT.

V gene TRBV30 combines with J gene TRBJ2-1, with D unresolved. Trimming took off 2 bases at V and 8 bases at J, with 10 bases between the two ends. CDR1 and CDR2 (germline): GTSNPN, SVGIG (reference sequence). The CDR3 consists of 12 residues. CDR3 sequence: CAWSMGWDEQFF. The CDR3, as DNA: TGTGCCTGGAGTATGGGTTGGGATGAGCAGTTCTTC.

V gene TRBV5-6 combines with J gene TRBJ2-7, with 7 bases fitting TRBD1. Germline-derived CDR1 and CDR2 are SGHDT and YYEEEE. CDR3 size: 14 residues. Trimming removed 0 bases from V and 4 bases from J; junction bases left unmatched: 4. Written as DNA, the CDR3 is TGTGCCAGCAGCTTGGCGGGACAGAGATACGAGCAGTACTTC. Translated, it gives CASSLAGQRYEQYF.

This clonotype appeared a few times. The rearrangement uses TRBV20-1 and TRBJ2-3; TRBD1 or TRBD2 may be the D gene (5 bases each). Germline V lookup: CDR1 DFQATT, CDR2 SNEGSKA (reference sequence). The CDR3 contains 12 residues. Trimming shortened V by 3 bases and J by 5 bases, and 9 bases separated the two germline ends. CDR3 loop: CSASRDLDTQYF. The CDR3 nucleotides read TGCAGTGCTAGTCGGGACCTAGATACGCAGTATTTT.

The gene calls are TRBV20-1 and TRBJ1-6; possibly TRBD1 for D (6 bases). Trimming pared 0 bases from V and 7 bases from J, leaving 13 bases between. There are 15 residues in the CDR3. Germline-derived CDR1 and CDR2 are DFQATT and SNEGSKA (reference sequence). Here the CDR3 DNA reads TGCAGTGCTAGAGAAAAAGGACAGAGAAATTCACCCCTCCACTTT. It is translated as CSAREKGQRNSPLHF.

The table lists this clonotype with a few counts. V and J are TRBV7-2 and TRBJ2-1; D uncertain. Germline V lookup: CDR1 SGHTA, CDR2 FQGNSA. V was cut by 2 bases and J by 2 bases, with 10 bases left in between. The CDR3 has 15 residues. CDR3 protein: CASSLTADTYNEQFF. Here the CDR3 DNA reads TGTGCCAGCAGCTTAACGGCGGATACCTACAATGAGCAGTTCTTC.

The CDR3 DNA is TGTGCCAGCAGCTCAGGGCAGGCAGTTACAACTAACTATGGCTACACCTTC. It encodes CASSSGQAVTTNYGYTF. The chain links TRBV7-8 to TRBJ1-2; possible D gene TRBD1, 5 bases. Deletions cut 4 bases from V and 0 bases from J, with 18 bases between. Germline V gives CDR1 SGHVS, CDR2 FQNEAQ. This CDR3 region has 17 residues.

The chain links TRBV20-1 to TRBJ2-7; 8 nucleotides align to TRBD1. The CDR3 consists of 13 residues. Trimming at V came to 3 bases and at J to 4 bases, leaving 5 bases not matched to a gene. CDR1 and CDR2 (germline): DFQATT, SNEGSKA (reference sequence). CDR3 DNA: TGCAGTGCTAGTCGCAGGGGGCTGTACGAGCAGTACTTC. Protein: CSASRRGLYEQYF.

The chain employs TRBV28 and TRBJ1-5, with D perhaps matching TRBD1 (5 bases). The CDR3 is 13 residues long. The V gene lost 10 bases and the J gene lost 1 base, with 11 bases spanning the gap. Germline V gene data show CDR1 as MDHEN and CDR2 as SYDVKM. The CDR3 loop is CAIGGGSNQPQHF. CDR3 DNA sequence: TGTGCCATCGGGGGAGGAAGCAATCAGCCCCAGCATTTT.

This chain uses TRBV25-1 with TRBJ2-3, with 7 bases that match TRBD2. CDR3 size: 14 residues. Germline CDR1 MGHDK, CDR2 SYGVNS. Losses at the gene ends were 6 bases for V and 0 bases for J; bases not matched to a gene: 3. The CDR3 is CASRKRDSTDTQYF. The CDR3 DNA sequence: TGTGCCAGCAGAAAGCGGGACAGCACAGATACGCAGTATTTT. Full variable domain (rest looked up from reference TRBV25-1 and TRBJ2-3): EADIYQTPRYLVIGTGKKITLECSQTMGHDKMYWYQQDPGMELHLIHYSYGVNSTEKGDLSSESTVSRIRTEHFPLTLESARPSHTSQYLCASRKRDSTDTQYFGPGTRLTVL.

This clonotype was observed at least ten times. The chain combines TRBV7-2 with TRBJ2-7; 12 bases line up with TRBD1. Germline CDR1 is SGHTA and CDR2 is FQGNSA. CDR3 length: 16 amino acids. After removal of 0 bases from V and 4 bases from J, the junction contained 4 bases not matched to a gene. The CDR3 sequence: CASSLAGTGGGYEQYF. CDR3 nucleotide sequence: TGTGCCAGCAGCTTAGCCGGGACAGGGGGCGGTTACGAGCAGTACTTC.

This clonotype was recorded at least ten times. The V and J genes are TRBV5-1 and TRBJ2-4; D not resolved. CDR1 is SGHRS and CDR2 is YFSETQ in the germline V gene. The CDR3 covers 14 residues. The V and J ends lost 4 bases and 6 bases respectively, with 14 bases between them. The CDR3 region is CASSPGLVGNIQYF. CDR3 bases: TGCGCCAGCAGCCCCGGATTAGTGGGAAACATTCAGTACTTC. Supplemented by reference TRBV5-1 and TRBJ2-4, the full variable domain reads KAGVTQTPRYLIKTRGQQVTLSCSPISGHRSVSWYQQTPGQGLQFLFEYFSETQRNKGNFPGRFSGRQFSNSRSEMNVSTLELGDSALYLCASSPGLVGNIQYFGAGTRLSVL.

The rearrangement joins TRBV7-7 to TRBJ2-1, with D perhaps TRBD2 (6 bases). V dropped 2 bases and J dropped 9 bases, with 17 bases sitting between them. Germline-derived CDR1 and CDR2 are SSHAT and FNYEAQ (reference sequence). The CDR3 consists of 15 residues. This chain's CDR3 is CASSLTAGNSGEQFF. For the CDR3, the DNA is TGTGCCAGCAGCTTAACTGCGGGGAATTCTGGTGAGCAGTTCTTC.

V usage is TRBV9 and J usage is TRBJ2-3; possibly TRBD1 for D (6 bases). V was cut by 2 bases and J by 0 bases, with 13 bases left in between. The CDR3 extends over 16 amino acids. Per the germline V gene, CDR1 is SGDLS and CDR2 is YYNGEE. For the CDR3, the DNA is TGTGCCAGCAGCGTTAACAGGGAGACTAGCACAGATACGCAGTATTTT. The encoded protein is CASSVNRETSTDTQYF.